A single sample gave rise to the 14 T cell receptor beta chains below, sequenced in a study of T cell repertoires in cytomegalovirus infection. TCRdb reprocessed the reads with MiXCR, giving one entry per CDR3 protein. The sample includes under 350,000 distinct CDR3 sequences, approximately 8.9% seen only once; the top ten take around 2.4%. Material: PBMCs. These receptors originate from a human donor in good health (CMV status not recorded). Some clones in this sample may be carry-over from other donors' samples.

This clonotype was counted at least ten times. This chain connects TRBV28 to TRBJ2-7, with 9 bases lining up with TRBD1. Trimming took 5 bases from V and 3 from J; bases not matched to a gene: 8. Germline values: CDR1 MDHEN, CDR2 SYDVKM. This CDR3 comprises 15 residues. The DNA of the CDR3 is TGTGCCAGCAGTCCCGGGACAGGGCGTATCTACGAGCAGTACGTC. This translates into CASSPGTGRIYEQYV.

This clonotype was detected ten times or more. J is TRBJ2-2 and V is TRBV25-1; possible D gene TRBD1, 5 bases. Germline assignment: CDR1 MGHDK and CDR2 SYGVNS. This CDR3 contains 12 residues. Trimming stripped 4 bases from V and 8 bases from J, with 8 bases between. The CDR3 DNA follows: TGTGCCAGCAGTGTCCAGGGAGGGGAGCTGTTTTTT. Encoded protein: CASSVQGGELFF.

The table lists this clonotype with many counts. The chain joins TRBV19 to TRBJ1-1, with D uncertain. This CDR3 has 16 amino acids. Deletions cut 4 bases from V and 3 bases from J, with 18 bases between. Germline V gene sequence: CDR1 LNHDA, CDR2 SQIVND (reference sequence). CDR3 DNA: TGTGCCAGTAGTAAGAAGAGGGCCGCGGTATACACTGAAGCTTTCTTT. This codes for CASSKKRAAVYTEAFF.

This clonotype occurred a few times. The rearrangement links TRBV7-6 to TRBJ2-5; 9 bases match TRBD1. V dropped 3 bases and J dropped 5; count of bases not matched to a gene: 4. CDR1 SGHVS and CDR2 FNYEAQ come from the germline V gene. The CDR3 loop spans 14 amino acids. CDR3 sequence (DNA): TGTGCCAGCAGCTTTATACAGGGGGCTGAGACCCAGTACTTC. It yields the protein CASSFIQGAETQYF.

This clonotype was counted once. V is TRBV2 and J is TRBJ2-1; TRBD2 aligns across 8 bases. Germline assignment: CDR1 SNHLY and CDR2 FYNNEI. With V trimmed by 7 bases and J by 8 bases, 4 bases remained unmatched. CDR3 length equals 12 residues. The CDR3 region has the DNA TGTGCCAGCATCCGTAGCGGGGATGAGCAGTTCTTC. As protein: CASIRSGDEQFF. Full variable domain (remainder filled in from reference TRBV2 and TRBJ2-1): EPEVTQTPSHQVTQMGQEVILRCVPISNHLYFYWYRQILGQKVEFLVSFYNNEISEKSEIFDDQFSVERPDGSNFTLKIRSTKLEDSAMYFCASIRSGDEQFFGPGTRLTVL.

About this clonotype itself: A much more abundant neighbour one base away suggests this may be a read error. A read error is likely, as this CDR3 ends without the conserved phenylalanine or tryptophan. The J gene is TRBJ2-4, the V gene TRBV7-9; tentative D call: TRBD1 (6 bases). The CDR3 covers 16 residues. In germline, CDR1 is SEHNR, CDR2 FQNEAQ (reference sequence). Trimming stripped 6 bases from V and 4 bases from J, with 19 bases between. CDR3 bases: TGTGCCAGCAGTTCAAGGGCCGGGACATGGAAAAACATTCAGTACATC. Translated: CASSSRAGTWKNIQYI.

This clonotype was detected many times. This CDR3 reads CSARDNRDRSLTDTQYF. The DNA of the CDR3 is TGCAGTGCTAGAGATAATAGGGACAGGAGCCTCACAGATACGCAGTATTTT. This chain uses TRBV20-1 with TRBJ2-3, with 8 positions matching TRBD1. This CDR3 contains 17 residues. Germline V gene data show CDR1 as DFQATT and CDR2 as SNEGSKA (reference sequence). V was clipped by 0 bases and J by 2 bases; unmatched bases: 10.

The chain combines TRBV4-3 with TRBJ1-4; unclear D gene. Deletions cut 0 bases from V and 8 bases from J, with 13 bases between. Germline lookup yields CDR1 LGHNA and CDR2 YSLEER. This CDR3 has 15 amino acids. This chain's CDR3 is CASSQDRASREKLFF. CDR3 nucleotides: TGCGCCAGCAGCCAAGATCGCGCCTCTCGGGAAAAACTGTTTTTT.

This clonotype has more than one count but fewer than ten. This rearrangement joins TRBV28 to TRBJ1-2; D uncertain. The V end was cut by 4 bases, the J end by 8 bases, with 20 bases between. This CDR3 has 15 residues. The germline V gene has CDR1 MDHEN and CDR2 SYDVKM. The CDR3 nucleotides are TGTGCCAGCAGTTCTCGAATCCGGGAACTAGGGGGCTACACCTTC. Translated, it gives CASSSRIRELGGYTF.

This clonotype was detected many times. The genes are TRBV19 and TRBJ1-5, with D perhaps matching TRBD1 (6 bases). Germline V gives CDR1 LNHDA, CDR2 SQIVND (reference sequence). The CDR3 runs 15 residues. V lost 5 bases and J lost 4, with 15 bases in between. This CDR3 reads CASSGRWTANQPQHF. The CDR3 DNA sequence: TGTGCCAGTAGTGGGCGTTGGACAGCGAATCAGCCCCAGCATTTT.

There are many counts of this clonotype. V and J are TRBV28 and TRBJ2-2, with TRBD1 matching 12 bases. This CDR3 is built from 16 residues. Germline assignment: CDR1 MDHEN and CDR2 SYDVKM. V was pared by 7 bases and J by 5 bases, with 8 bases of the junction left unmatched. The CDR3 region has the DNA TGTGCCAGCAAGGGGACAGGGGGCATATGGACCGGGGAGCTGTTTTTT. Translation: CASKGTGGIWTGELFF.

A note on this clonotype: Since the CDR3 does not end with the conserved phenylalanine or tryptophan, this likely comes from a read error. This chain uses TRBV28 with TRBJ2-5; TRBD2 matches 8 bases. The CDR3 is 13 amino acids. CDR1 is MDHEN and CDR2 is SYDVKM in the germline V gene. V lost 5 bases, J lost 2 bases, and 1 base stayed unmatched. The CDR3 DNA sequence: TGTGCCAGCAGTCGACTAGCGCAAGAGACCCAGTACTGC. Its translation is CASSRLAQETQYC.

There are many counts of this clonotype. This rearrangement joins TRBV7-2 to TRBJ1-1; D possibly corresponds to TRBD1 (6 bases). Germline CDR1 SGHTA, CDR2 FQGNSA. The CDR3 is 14 amino acids. The ends were cut back, 6 bases at V and 1 base at J, with 12 bases in the middle. The CDR3 reads CASRGGEPNTEAFF. The CDR3 DNA reads as TGTGCCAGCAGAGGGGGAGAGCCGAACACTGAAGCTTTCTTT.

Many counts were recorded for this clonotype. The chain is built from TRBV28 and TRBJ2-3; D is perhaps TRBD1 (6 bases). Germline CDR1 MDHEN, CDR2 SYDVKM. This CDR3 has 16 amino acids. With 1 base removed from V and 3 bases from J, the gap between germline ends came to 14 bases. CDR3 protein: CASSLSPGAGTDTQYF. Written as DNA, the CDR3 is TGTGCCAGCAGTTTATCCCCAGGGGCCGGGACAGATACGCAGTATTTT.